This TCR beta chain was identified during a study of T cells in Graves' hyperthyroidism and ophthalmopathy. Study outcomes and limitations: Ophthalmopathy and stable hyperthyroidism were told apart by a 13 V-J model. Most thyroid-expanded clonotypes above 0.001 were also found in blood.

TCR beta CDR3 regions were amplified from RNA transcripts. The HTBI set primed first-round TCR CDR3 RT-PCR. One entry per CDR3 protein results from TCRdb running MiXCR on the multiplex PCR reads. The table records some 720,000 distinct CDR3 sequences, about 16% of them present only once. CDR3 length equals 15 residues. CDR1 and CDR2 from the germline V gene are GTSNPN and SVGIG (reference sequence). Trimming cost V 3 bases and J 0 bases, with 12 bases left between them. At least ten counts were recorded for this clonotype. What it binds is not known. The chain joins TRBV30 to TRBJ1-5, with unresolved D. The specimen was blood. This receptor was obtained from a man aged 18 to 30 with Graves' hyperthyroidism. This CDR3 is CAWREGSHSNQPQHF. In nucleotides, the CDR3 is TGTGCCTGGAGAGAGGGATCTCATAGCAATCAGCCCCAGCATTTT.